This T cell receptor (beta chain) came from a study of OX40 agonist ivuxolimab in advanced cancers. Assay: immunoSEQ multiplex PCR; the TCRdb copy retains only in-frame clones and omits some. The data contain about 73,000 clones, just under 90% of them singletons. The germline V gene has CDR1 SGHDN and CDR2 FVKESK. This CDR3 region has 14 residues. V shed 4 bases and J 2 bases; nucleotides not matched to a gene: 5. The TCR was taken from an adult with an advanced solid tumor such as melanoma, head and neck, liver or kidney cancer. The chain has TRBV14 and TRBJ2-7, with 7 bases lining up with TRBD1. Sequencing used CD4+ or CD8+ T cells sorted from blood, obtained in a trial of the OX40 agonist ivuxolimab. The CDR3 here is CASSRRDRPYEQYF. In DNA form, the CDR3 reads TGTGCCAGCAGCCGCCGGGACAGACCCTACGAGCAGTACTTC.